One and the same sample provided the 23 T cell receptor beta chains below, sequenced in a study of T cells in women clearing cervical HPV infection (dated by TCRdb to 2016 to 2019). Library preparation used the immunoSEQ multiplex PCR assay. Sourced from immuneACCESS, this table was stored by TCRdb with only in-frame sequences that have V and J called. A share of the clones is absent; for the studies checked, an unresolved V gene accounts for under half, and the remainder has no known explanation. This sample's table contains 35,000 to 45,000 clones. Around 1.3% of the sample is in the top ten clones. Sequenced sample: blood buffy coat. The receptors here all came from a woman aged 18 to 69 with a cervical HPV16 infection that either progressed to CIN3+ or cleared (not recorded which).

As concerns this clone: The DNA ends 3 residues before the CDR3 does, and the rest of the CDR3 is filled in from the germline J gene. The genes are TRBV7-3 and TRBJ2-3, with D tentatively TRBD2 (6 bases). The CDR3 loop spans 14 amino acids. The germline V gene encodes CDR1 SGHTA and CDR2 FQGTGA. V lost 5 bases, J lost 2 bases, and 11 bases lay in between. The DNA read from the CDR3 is TGTGCCAGCAGCAAACGGGGGACCACAGATACG. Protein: CASSKRGTTDT. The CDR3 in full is CASSKRGTTDTQYF.

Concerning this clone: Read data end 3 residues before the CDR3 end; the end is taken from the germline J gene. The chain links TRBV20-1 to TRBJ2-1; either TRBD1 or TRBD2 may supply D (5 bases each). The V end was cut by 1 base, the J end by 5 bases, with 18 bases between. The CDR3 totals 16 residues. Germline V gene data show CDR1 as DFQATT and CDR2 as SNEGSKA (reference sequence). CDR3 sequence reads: CSARGQGDSANNEQFF. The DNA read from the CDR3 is TGCAGTGCTAGAGGCCAGGGAGACTCCGCCAACAATGAG.

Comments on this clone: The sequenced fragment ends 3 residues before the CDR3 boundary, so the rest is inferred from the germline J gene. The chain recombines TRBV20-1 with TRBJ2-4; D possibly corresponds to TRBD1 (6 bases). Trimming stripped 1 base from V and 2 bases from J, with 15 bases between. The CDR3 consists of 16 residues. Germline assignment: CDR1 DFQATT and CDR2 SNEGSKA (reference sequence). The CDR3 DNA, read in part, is TGCAGTGCTAGAGGGGGTGGGGGCCTATCCAAAAACATT. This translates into CSARGGGGLSKNI. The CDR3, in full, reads CSARGGGGLSKNIQYF.

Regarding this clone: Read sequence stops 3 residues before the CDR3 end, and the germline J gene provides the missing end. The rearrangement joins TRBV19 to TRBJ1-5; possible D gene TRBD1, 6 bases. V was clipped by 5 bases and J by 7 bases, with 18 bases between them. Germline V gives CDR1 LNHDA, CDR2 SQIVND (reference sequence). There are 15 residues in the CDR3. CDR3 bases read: TGTGCCAGTAGTGCTCTTACAGGGTCCGGCCAGCCC. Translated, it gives CASSALTGSGQP. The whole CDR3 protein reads CASSALTGSGQPQHF. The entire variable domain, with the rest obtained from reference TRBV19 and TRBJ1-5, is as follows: DGGITQSPKYLFRKEGQNVTLSCEQNLNHDAMYWYRQDPGQGLRLIYYSQIVNDFQKGDIAEGYSVSREKKESFPLTVTSAQKNPTAFYLCASSALTGSGQPQHFGDGTRLSIL.

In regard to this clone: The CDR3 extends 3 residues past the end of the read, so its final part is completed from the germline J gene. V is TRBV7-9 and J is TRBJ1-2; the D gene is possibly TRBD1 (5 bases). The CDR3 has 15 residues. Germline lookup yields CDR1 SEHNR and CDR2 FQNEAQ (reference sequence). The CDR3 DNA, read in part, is TGTGCCAGCCACCCAGCGGGGGAATCCACAGATACC. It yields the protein CASHPAGESTDT. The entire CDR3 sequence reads CASHPAGESTDTYTF.

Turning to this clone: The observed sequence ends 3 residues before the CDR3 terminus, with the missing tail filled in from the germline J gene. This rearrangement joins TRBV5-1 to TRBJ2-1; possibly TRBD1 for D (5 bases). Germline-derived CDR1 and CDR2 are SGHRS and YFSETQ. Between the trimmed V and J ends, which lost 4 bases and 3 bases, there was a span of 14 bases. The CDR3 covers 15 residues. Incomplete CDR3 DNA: TGCGCCAGCAGCCTAGGGATTCAGGGCTACAATGAG. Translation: CASSLGIQGYNE. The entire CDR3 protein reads CASSLGIQGYNEQFF.

The covered CDR3 bases are TGCGCCAGCAGCTTGAGGGGGCGAACAGAGACTCGACGCTACGAG. Its translation is CASSLRGRTETRRYE. The CDR3 in full is CASSLRGRTETRRYEQYF. The chain recombines TRBV5-1 with TRBJ2-7, with 7 bases that match TRBD1. The read stops 3 residues short of the end of the CDR3; the missing end is completed from the germline J gene. The CDR3 has 18 residues. V trimming: 1 base; J trimming: 3 bases; junction bases outside the gene matches: 16. Germline lookup yields CDR1 SGHRS and CDR2 YFSETQ.

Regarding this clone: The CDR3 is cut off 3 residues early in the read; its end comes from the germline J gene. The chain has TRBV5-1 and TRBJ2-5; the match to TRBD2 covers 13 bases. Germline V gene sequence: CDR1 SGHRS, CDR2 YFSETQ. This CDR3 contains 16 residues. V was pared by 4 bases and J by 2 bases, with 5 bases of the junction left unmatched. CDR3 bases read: TGCGCCAGCAGCGGCGGGACTAGCGGGATTCAAGAGACC. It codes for CASSGGTSGIQET. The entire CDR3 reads CASSGGTSGIQETQYF.

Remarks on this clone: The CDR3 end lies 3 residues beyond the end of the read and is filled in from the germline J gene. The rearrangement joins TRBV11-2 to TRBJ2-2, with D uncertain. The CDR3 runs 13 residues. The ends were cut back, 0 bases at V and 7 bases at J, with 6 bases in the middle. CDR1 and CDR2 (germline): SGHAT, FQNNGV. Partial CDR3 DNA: TGTGCCAGCAGCTTAGATCGGTACGGGGAG. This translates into CASSLDRYGE. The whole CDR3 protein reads CASSLDRYGELFF.

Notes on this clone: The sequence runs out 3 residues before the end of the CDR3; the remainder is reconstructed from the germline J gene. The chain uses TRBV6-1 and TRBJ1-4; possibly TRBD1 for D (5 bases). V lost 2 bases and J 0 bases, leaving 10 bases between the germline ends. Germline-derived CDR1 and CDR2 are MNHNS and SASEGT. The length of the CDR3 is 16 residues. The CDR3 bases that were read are TGTGCCAGCAGTGAAACAGGAATGACAACTAATGAAAAA. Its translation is CASSETGMTTNEK. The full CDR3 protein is CASSETGMTTNEKLFF.

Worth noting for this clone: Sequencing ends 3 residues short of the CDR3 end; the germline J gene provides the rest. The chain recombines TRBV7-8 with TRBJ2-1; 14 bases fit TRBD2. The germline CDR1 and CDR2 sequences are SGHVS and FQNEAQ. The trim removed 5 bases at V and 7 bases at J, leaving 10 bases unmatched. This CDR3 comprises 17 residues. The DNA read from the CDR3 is TGTGCCAGCAGCACCCGACTAGCGGGAGGGAGTAAGAATGAG. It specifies CASSTRLAGGSKNE. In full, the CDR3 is CASSTRLAGGSKNEQFF.

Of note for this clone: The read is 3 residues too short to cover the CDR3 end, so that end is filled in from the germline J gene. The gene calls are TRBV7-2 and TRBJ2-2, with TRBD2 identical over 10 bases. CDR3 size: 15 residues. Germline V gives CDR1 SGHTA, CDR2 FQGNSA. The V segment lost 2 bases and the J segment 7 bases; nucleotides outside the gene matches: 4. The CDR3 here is CASSLSGRDNGELFF. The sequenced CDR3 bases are TGTGCCAGCAGCTTAAGCGGGAGGGATAACGGGGAG.

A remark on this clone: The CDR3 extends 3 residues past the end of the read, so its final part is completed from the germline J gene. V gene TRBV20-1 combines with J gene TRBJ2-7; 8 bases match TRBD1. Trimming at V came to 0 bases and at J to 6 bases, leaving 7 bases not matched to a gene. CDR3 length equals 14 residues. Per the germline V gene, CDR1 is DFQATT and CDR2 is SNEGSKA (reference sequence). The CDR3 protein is CSARDQGAGSEQYF. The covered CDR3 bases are TGCAGTGCTAGAGATCAGGGGGCAGGTTCCGAG.

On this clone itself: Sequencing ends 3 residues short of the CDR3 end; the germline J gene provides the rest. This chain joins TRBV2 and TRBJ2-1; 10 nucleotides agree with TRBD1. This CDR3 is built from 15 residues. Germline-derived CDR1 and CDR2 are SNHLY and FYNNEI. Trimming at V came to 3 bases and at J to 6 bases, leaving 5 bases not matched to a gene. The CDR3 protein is CASSERDRGVNEQFF. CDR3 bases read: TGTGCCAGCAGTGAGCGGGACAGGGGCGTCAATGAG.

This CDR3 reads CSASRPRGGDNEQFF. CDR3 DNA (partial): TGCAGTGCTAGTCGTCCGCGGGGGGGTGACAATGAG. The chain couples TRBV20-1 to TRBJ2-1; 9 positions agree with TRBD2. Sequencing ends 3 residues short of the CDR3 end; the germline J gene provides the rest. Looked up from germline, CDR1 is DFQATT and CDR2 is SNEGSKA (reference sequence). V lost 3 bases, J lost 5 bases, and 8 bases stayed unmatched. This CDR3 has 15 amino acids.

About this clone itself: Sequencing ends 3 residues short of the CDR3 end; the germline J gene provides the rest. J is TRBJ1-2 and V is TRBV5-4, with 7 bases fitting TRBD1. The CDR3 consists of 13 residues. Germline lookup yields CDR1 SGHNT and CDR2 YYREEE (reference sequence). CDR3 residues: CASSLGGGRGYTF. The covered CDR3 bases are TGTGCCAGCAGCTTGGGAGGGGGCAGGGGC.

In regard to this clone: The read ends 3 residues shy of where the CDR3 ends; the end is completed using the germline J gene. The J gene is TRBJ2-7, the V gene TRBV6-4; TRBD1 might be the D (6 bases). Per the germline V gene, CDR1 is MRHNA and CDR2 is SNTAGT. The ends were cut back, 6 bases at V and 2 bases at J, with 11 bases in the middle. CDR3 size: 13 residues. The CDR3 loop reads CASSLQGTYEQYF. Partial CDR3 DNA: TGTGCCAGCAGCCTACAGGGCACCTACGAG.

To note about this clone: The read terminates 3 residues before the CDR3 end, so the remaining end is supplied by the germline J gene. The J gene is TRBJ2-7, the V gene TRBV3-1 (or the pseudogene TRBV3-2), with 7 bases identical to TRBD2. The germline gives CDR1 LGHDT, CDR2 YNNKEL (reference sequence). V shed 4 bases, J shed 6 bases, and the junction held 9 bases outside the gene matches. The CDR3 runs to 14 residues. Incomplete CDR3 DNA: TGTGCCAGCAGCCGCCTCGGGACTATCGGCGAG. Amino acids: CASSRLGTIGE. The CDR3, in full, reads CASSRLGTIGEQYF.

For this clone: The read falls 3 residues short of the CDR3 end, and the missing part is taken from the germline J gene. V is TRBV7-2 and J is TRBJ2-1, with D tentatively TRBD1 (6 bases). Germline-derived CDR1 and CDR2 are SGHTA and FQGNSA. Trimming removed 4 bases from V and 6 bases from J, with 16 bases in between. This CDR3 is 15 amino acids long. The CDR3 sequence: CASSYRVKATNEQFF. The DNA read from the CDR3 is TGTGCCAGCAGCTACAGGGTAAAGGCTACCAATGAG.

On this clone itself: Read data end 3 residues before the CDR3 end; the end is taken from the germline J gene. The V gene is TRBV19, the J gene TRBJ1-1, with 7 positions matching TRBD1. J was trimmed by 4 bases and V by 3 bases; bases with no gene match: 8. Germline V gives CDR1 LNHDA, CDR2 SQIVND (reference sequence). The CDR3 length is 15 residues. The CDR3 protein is CASSIKGQGGTEAFF. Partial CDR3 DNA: TGTGCCAGTAGTATTAAGGGGCAGGGGGGCACTGAA.

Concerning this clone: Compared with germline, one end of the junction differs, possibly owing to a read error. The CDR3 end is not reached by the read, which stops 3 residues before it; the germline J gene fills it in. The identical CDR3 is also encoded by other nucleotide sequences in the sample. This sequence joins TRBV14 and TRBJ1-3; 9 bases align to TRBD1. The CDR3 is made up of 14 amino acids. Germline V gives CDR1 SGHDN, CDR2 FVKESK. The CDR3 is CASSRTGAGNTIYF. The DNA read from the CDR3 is TGTGCCAGCAGCCGGACAGGGGCTGGAAACACT.

The CDR3 is CASSTTNEKLFF. Partial CDR3 DNA: TGTGCCAGCAGCACAACTAATGAAAAA. The rearrangement joins TRBV2 to TRBJ1-4; D remains unclear. Coverage ceases 3 residues before the CDR3 finishes, and the germline J gene fills in the end. Germline V CDR1 and CDR2: SNHLY, FYNNEI. The CDR3 runs to 12 residues. V was cut by 6 bases and J by 0 bases, with 2 bases left in between.

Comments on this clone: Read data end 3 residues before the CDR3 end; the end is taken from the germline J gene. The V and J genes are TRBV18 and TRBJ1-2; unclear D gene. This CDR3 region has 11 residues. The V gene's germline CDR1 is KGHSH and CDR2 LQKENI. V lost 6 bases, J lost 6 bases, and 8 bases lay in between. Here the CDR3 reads CASSDFHGYTF. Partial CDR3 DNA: TGTGCCAGCTCTGACTTCCATGGC.